A selection of T cell receptor beta chains follows, all from one sample in a study of blood T cell repertoires in COVID-19. Clones were read by immunoSEQ multiplex PCR, and TCRdb kept only the in-frame ones, dropping some. The sample has tens of thousands of clones, 75% to 95% seen once; the top ten hold roughly 13%. Sequenced sample: peripheral blood. The origin of the receptors is a human donor with active COVID-19. The donor label of this sample is uncertain. CDR3s include the opening cysteine and the closing phenylalanine or tryptophan. The order of the fields is clone size, V gene, D gene, J gene, CDR3 protein, CDR3 DNA. D genes are given only for firm matches. Expanded clones are given a class, and other clones once, few, many or no size at all.

>.|TRBV5-5|TRBD2|TRBJ2-7
CASSLGWREGPYEQYF
TGTGCCAGCAGCTTGGGGTGGCGGGAGGGCCCTTACGAGCAGTACTTC
>.|TRBV28|TRBD2|TRBJ2-5
CASSFLGLAGQETQYF
TGTGCCAGCAGTTTCTTAGGACTAGCGGGACAAGAGACCCAGTACTTC
>.|TRBV11-3|TRBD2|TRBJ2-5
CASSLVIAGVRETQYF
TGTGCCAGCAGCTTAGTTATAGCGGGAGTTCGAGAGACCCAGTACTTC
>.|TRBV19|TRBD1|TRBJ2-1
CASSQTGSSYNEQFF
TGTGCCAGTAGCCAGACAGGGAGCTCCTACAATGAGCAGTTCTTC
>.|TRBV19|.|TRBJ1-6
CASTGDSSNSPLHF
TGTGCCAGTACCGGCGACAGCTCTAATTCACCCCTCCACTTT
>.|TRBV6-5|TRBD1|TRBJ1-1
CASSKDRGRGEAFF
TGTGCCAGCAGCAAGGACAGGGGGAGAGGTGAAGCTTTCTTT
>.|TRBV27|TRBD1|TRBJ1-2
CASSLYGTDYGYTF
TGTGCCAGCAGTTTATACGGGACAGACTATGGCTACACCTTC
>.|TRBV6-2/TRBV6-3|.|TRBJ2-7
CASSYSLGGRTGEQYF
TGTGCCAGCAGTTACTCCCTTGGGGGGAGGACGGGCGAGCAGTACTTC
>.|TRBV11-1|.|TRBJ2-2
CASSLGLNTGELFF
TGTGCCAGCAGCTTAGGACTAAACACCGGGGAGCTGTTTTTT
>.|TRBV10-3|TRBD1|TRBJ2-1
CAISDPGQGQFF
TGTGCCATCAGTGACCCGGGACAGGGTCAGTTCTTC
>few|TRBV10-1|.|TRBJ2-5
CASSELGARETQYF
TGCGCCAGCAGTGAGCTGGGGGCGAGGGAGACCCAGTACTTC
>.|TRBV5-1|TRBD2|TRBJ2-3
CASSLRREGLSSNTDTQYF
TGCGCCAGCAGCTTGCGGCGGGAGGGCCTTTCATCCAACACAGATACGCAGTATTTT
>medium-sized|TRBV14|.|TRBJ2-7
CASSQGAFSYEQYF
TGTGCCAGCAGCCAAGGGGCCTTCTCCTACGAGCAGTACTTC
>few|TRBV18|TRBD1|TRBJ1-5
CASSPGTGLHQPQHF
TGTGCCAGCTCACCCGGGACAGGGTTGCATCAGCCCCAGCATTTT
>once|TRBV5-1|TRBD1|TRBJ2-3
CASSLQGQGGTDTQYF
TGCGCCAGCAGCTTGCAGGGACAGGGGGGAACAGATACGCAGTATTTT
>medium-sized|TRBV2|TRBD1|TRBJ2-7
CASKWETGVSYEQYF
TGTGCCAGCAAGTGGGAGACAGGGGTTTCCTACGAGCAGTACTTC
>.|TRBV6-5|.|TRBJ2-5
CASSLQGTETQYF
TGTGCCAGCAGCCTACAGGGAACCGAGACCCAGTACTTC
>once|TRBV7-2|TRBD2|TRBJ2-3
CASSETLAGGPADTQYF
TGTGCCAGCAGCGAAACTTTAGCGGGAGGGCCGGCAGATACGCAGTATTTT
>.|TRBV29-1|.|TRBJ2-7
CSVGFVSREQYF
TGCAGCGTTGGGTTCGTTTCTCGGGAGCAGTACTTC
>.|TRBV28|.|TRBJ1-4
CASAEGGATNEKLFF
TGTGCCAGCGCCGAGGGGGGGGCAACTAATGAAAAACTGTTTTTT
>.|TRBV7-3|TRBD2|TRBJ2-1
CASSQGLAGINEQFF
TGTGCCAGCAGCCAGGGACTAGCGGGAATCAATGAGCAGTTCTTC
>.|TRBV10-3|TRBD2|TRBJ2-5
CAISGSSGRRETQYF
TGTGCCATCAGTGGATCTAGCGGGAGGAGGGAGACCCAGTACTTC
>.|TRBV28|.|TRBJ1-5
CASTSIRGHSNQPQHF
TGTGCCAGCACCTCGATTAGAGGGCATAGCAATCAGCCCCAGCATTTT
>.|TRBV24-1|.|TRBJ2-2
CATSDYGRGNTGELFF
TGTGCCACCAGTGATTACGGCAGGGGGAACACCGGGGAGCTGTTTTTT
>.|TRBV11-3|.|TRBJ2-2
CASSLSWRDRAGELFF
TGTGCCAGCAGCTTATCCTGGCGGGATCGGGCCGGGGAGCTGTTTTTT
>.|TRBV12-5|TRBD2|TRBJ2-3
CASGLSAGGGF
TGTGCTAGTGGTTTGTCCGCCGGGGGGGGTTTT
>.|TRBV28|.|TRBJ2-7
CASSSGTTVYEQYF
TGTGCCAGCAGTTCCGGGACAACGGTCTACGAGCAGTACTTC
>.|TRBV7-9|TRBD1|TRBJ2-7
CASSLGGTGVPYEQYF
TGTGCCAGCAGCTTAGGAGGGACAGGGGTTCCCTACGAGCAGTACTTC
>.|TRBV18|TRBD2|TRBJ2-3
CASSPLLAGMADTQYF
TGTGCCAGCTCACCTCTGCTAGCGGGAATGGCAGATACGCAGTATTTT
>.|TRBV5-1|TRBD1|TRBJ2-1
CASSLQGAADEQFF
TGCGCCAGCAGCTTACAGGGGGCAGCGGATGAGCAGTTCTTC
>.|TRBV29-1|TRBD2|TRBJ2-1
CSVRSGRYNVEQFF
TGCAGCGTTCGTAGCGGGAGATACAATGTGGAGCAGTTCTTC
>.|TRBV10-3|TRBD1|TRBJ2-1
CAISESDRGNEQFF
TGTGCCATCAGTGAGAGCGACAGGGGAAATGAGCAGTTCTTC
>.|TRBV27|.|TRBJ1-4
CASSLIPMTPDNEKLFF
TGTGCCAGCAGTTTAATTCCGATGACACCCGATAATGAAAAACTGTTTTTT
>.|TRBV15|TRBD2|TRBJ2-5
CATSSILAGGETQYF
TGTGCCACCAGCAGCATCCTAGCGGGAGGAGAGACCCAGTACTTC
>.|TRBV7-8|.|TRBJ2-7
CASSLGRGYEQYF
TGTGCCAGCAGCTTAGGGAGGGGCTACGAGCAGTACTTC
>.|TRBV11-3|.|TRBJ2-1
CASSLEAQRHEQFF
TGTGCCAGCAGCTTAGAAGCCCAGCGCCATGAGCAGTTCTTC
>.|TRBV4-3|TRBD2|TRBJ2-1
CASSQPRLAGGLHEQFF
TGCGCCAGCAGCCAACCCCGACTAGCGGGCGGCTTGCATGAGCAGTTCTTC
>.|TRBV7-2|TRBD2|TRBJ2-1
CASSSGGLAGFSGQFF
TGTGCCAGCAGCTCGGGGGGACTAGCGGGGTTTAGCGGGCAGTTCTTC
>.|TRBV19|.|TRBJ2-2
CASSRDRISIGELFF
TGTGCCAGTAGTAGAGACAGGATTAGTATCGGGGAGCTGTTTTTT
>.|TRBV11-2|TRBD1|TRBJ2-3
CASSLNRGLSTDTQYF
TGTGCCAGCAGCTTAAACAGGGGGCTGAGCACAGATACGCAGTATTTT
>.|TRBV28|TRBD1|TRBJ1-3
CASSLAGTGGNTIYF
TGTGCCAGCAGTCTCGCCGGGACAGGCGGAAACACCATATATTTT